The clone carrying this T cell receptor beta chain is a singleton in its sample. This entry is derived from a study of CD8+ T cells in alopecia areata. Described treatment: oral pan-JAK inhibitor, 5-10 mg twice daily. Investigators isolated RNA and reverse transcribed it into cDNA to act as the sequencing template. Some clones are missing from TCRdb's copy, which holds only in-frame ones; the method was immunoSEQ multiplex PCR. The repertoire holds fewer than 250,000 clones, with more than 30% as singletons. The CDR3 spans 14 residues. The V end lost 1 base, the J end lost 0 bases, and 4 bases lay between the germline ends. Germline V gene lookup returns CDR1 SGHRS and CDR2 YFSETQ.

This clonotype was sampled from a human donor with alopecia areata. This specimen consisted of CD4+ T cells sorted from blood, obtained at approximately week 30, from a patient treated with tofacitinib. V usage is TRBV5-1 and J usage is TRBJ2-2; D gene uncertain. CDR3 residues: CASSLSANTGELFF. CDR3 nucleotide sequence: TGCGCCAGCAGCTTGTCGGCGAACACCGGGGAGCTGTTTTTT.